The 19 T cell receptor beta chains presented below share a single source sample, sequenced in a study of T cells in narcolepsy. The protocol was immunoSEQ multiplex PCR, while the TCRdb copy is restricted to in-frame clones and leaves out a portion. This table has about 30,000 clones, 75% to 85% appearing once. The sequenced material came from CD45RA- memory CD4+ T cells from PBMCs. The receptors originated from a human donor with narcolepsy.

This chain connects TRBV5-5 to TRBJ2-2; D unresolved. The V gene's germline CDR1 is SGHKS and CDR2 YYEKEE (reference sequence). The CDR3 contains 13 residues. V dropped 2 bases and J dropped 7 bases, with 9 bases sitting between them. CDR3 sequence (DNA): TGTGCCAGCAGCTTCGTCTTGAACGGGGAGCTGTTTTTT. It is translated as CASSFVLNGELFF.

The J gene is TRBJ2-2, the V gene TRBV2, with no clear D. Trimming pared 6 bases from V and 6 bases from J, leaving 14 bases between. Germline V gene lookup returns CDR1 SNHLY and CDR2 FYNNEI. The CDR3 length is 14 residues. The DNA for the CDR3 is TGTGCCAGCAGCAGGCTCTCCTCTTCCGGGGAGCTGTTTTTT. Residues: CASSRLSSSGELFF.

The genes are TRBV4-2 and TRBJ2-7; 7 bases fit TRBD1. Trimming took 0 bases from V and 3 from J; bases not matched to a gene: 17. There are 19 residues in the CDR3. Germline V gene lookup returns CDR1 LGHNA and CDR2 YNFKEQ. Here the CDR3 reads CASSQDQVRTGILYYEQYF. CDR3 sequence (DNA): TGTGCCAGCAGCCAAGATCAGGTTCGGACAGGAATCCTGTACTACGAGCAGTACTTC.

The J gene is TRBJ2-1, the V gene TRBV10-2, with 9 bases fitting TRBD1. Germline loops: CDR1 WSHSY, CDR2 SAAADI. This CDR3 has 16 amino acids. Trimming removed 4 bases from V and 4 bases from J; junction bases left unmatched: 8. Here the CDR3 DNA reads TGCGCCAGCAGTGGATTTGGACAGGGGTCTTACAATGAGCAGTTCTTC. It encodes CASSGFGQGSYNEQFF.

This clone was counted a few times. The V gene is TRBV6-1, the J gene TRBJ2-7; 11 bases fit TRBD1. The CDR3 sequence is 15 residues long. Trimming at V came to 9 bases and at J to 1 base, leaving 8 bases not matched to a gene. Germline CDR1 is MNHNS and CDR2 is SASEGT. CDR3 nucleotide sequence: TGTGCCAGTCGGGAAGGGGACAGGGGGTCCTACGAGCAGTACTTC. This codes for CASREGDRGSYEQYF.

The V and J genes are TRBV15 and TRBJ2-1; 10 bases agree with TRBD2. The germline gives CDR1 LNHNV, CDR2 YYDKDF (reference sequence). The CDR3 consists of 15 residues. V lost 2 bases, J lost 5 bases, and 3 bases stayed unmatched. The CDR3 DNA follows: TGTGCCACCAGCAGAAGCGGGAGGGCCAACAATGAGCAGTTCTTC. Translating it yields CATSRSGRANNEQFF.

The V gene is TRBV18, the J gene TRBJ2-1, with a possible D match to TRBD2 (5 bases). The CDR3 has 13 residues. Germline loops: CDR1 KGHSH, CDR2 LQKENI. V shed 0 bases and J shed 12 bases, with 12 bases lying between them. CDR3 loop: CASSPPGGSGQFF. The CDR3 bases are TGTGCCAGCTCACCACCGGGTGGCAGCGGGCAGTTCTTC. The entire variable domain, with the rest obtained from reference TRBV18 and TRBJ2-1, is as follows: NAGVMQNPRHLVRRRGQEARLRCSPMKGHSHVYWYRQLPEEGLKFMVYLQKENIIDESGMPKERFSAEFPKEGPSILRIQQVVRGDSAAYFCASSPPGGSGQFFGPGTRLTVL.

V usage is TRBV27 and J usage is TRBJ2-7, with 8 bases matching TRBD1. With V trimmed by 3 bases and J by 5 bases, 6 bases remained unmatched. This CDR3 region has 14 residues. Per germline, CDR1 MNHEY and CDR2 SMNVEV (reference sequence). The CDR3, as DNA: TGTGCCAGCAGTTTCCTAGGCAGGGGGCACGAGCAGTACTTC. Protein: CASSFLGRGHEQYF.

The rearrangement joins TRBV28 to TRBJ1-1; 8 positions agree with TRBD1. The V segment lost 3 bases and the J segment 7 bases; nucleotides outside the gene matches: 13. The CDR3 loop spans 16 amino acids. Germline V lookup: CDR1 MDHEN, CDR2 SYDVKM. CDR3 DNA: TGTGCCAGCAGTTTGGAGGACAGGGCTGGGTTGGGTGAAGCTTTCTTT. Protein sequence: CASSLEDRAGLGEAFF.

CDR3 DNA sequence: TGTGCCAGCAGCTTTTCCGGGGGCAGCTCCTACGAGCAGTACTTC. It yields the protein CASSFSGGSSYEQYF. The chain links TRBV7-2 to TRBJ2-7; D may correspond to TRBD1 or TRBD2 (6 bases each). CDR3 length equals 15 residues. Germline V gene lookup returns CDR1 SGHTA and CDR2 FQGNSA. Trimming took 3 bases from V and 0 from J, leaving 12 bases between them. The full variable domain, with the rest looked up from reference TRBV7-2 and TRBJ2-7, is GAGVSQSPSNKVTEKGKDVELRCDPISGHTALYWYRQSLGQGLEFLIYFQGNSAPDKSGLPSDRFSAERTGGSVSTLTIQRTQQEDSAVYLCASSFSGGSSYEQYFGPGTRLTVT.

Here the CDR3 DNA reads TGTGCCTGGAGTGCCCGGAACTATGGCTACACCTTC. Residues: CAWSARNYGYTF. The genes are TRBV30 and TRBJ1-2, with D unclear. The germline V and J ends were trimmed by 1 base and 2 bases, with 5 bases remaining between them. The CDR3 sequence is 12 residues long. The germline V gene encodes CDR1 GTSNPN and CDR2 SVGIG (reference sequence).

The V call is TRBV11-2, the J call TRBJ1-5; 9 bases are a match to TRBD1. Germline assignment: CDR1 SGHAT and CDR2 FQNNGV. The CDR3 is made up of 15 amino acids. J was trimmed by 1 base and V by 5 bases; bases with no gene match: 3. The CDR3: CASSLTGGSNQPQHF. The CDR3 DNA follows: TGTGCCAGCAGCCTGACAGGGGGGAGCAATCAGCCCCAGCATTTT.

The chain links TRBV7-9 to TRBJ2-5, with TRBD2 identical over 7 bases. The CDR3 spans 16 residues. Germline V gene sequence: CDR1 SEHNR, CDR2 FQNEAQ (reference sequence). J was trimmed by 0 bases and V by 1 base; bases with no gene match: 5. The CDR3 protein is CASSLDGGTYQETQYF. Here the CDR3 DNA reads TGTGCCAGCAGCTTAGACGGGGGGACGTACCAAGAGACCCAGTACTTC.

This clone appeared a few times. J is TRBJ1-3 and V is TRBV6-1; TRBD1 matches 7 bases. J was trimmed by 2 bases and V by 4 bases; bases with no gene match: 2. CDR3 length: 14 amino acids. The V gene's germline CDR1 is MNHNS and CDR2 SASEGT. CDR3 sequence reads: CASSAGGPGNTIYF. The CDR3, as DNA: TGTGCCAGCAGTGCAGGGGGACCTGGAAACACCATATATTTT.

This sequence joins TRBV5-4 and TRBJ2-3; 12 bases map to TRBD2. The V gene end was trimmed by 2 bases and the J gene end by 4 bases; junction bases not matched to a gene: 5. In germline, CDR1 is SGHNT, CDR2 YYREEE (reference sequence). This CDR3 is built from 16 residues. CDR3 DNA: TGTGCCAGCAGCTTCAGGACTAGCGGGACCGCAGATACGCAGTATTTT. Translation gives CASSFRTSGTADTQYF.

V usage is TRBV7-9 and J usage is TRBJ2-2; D not resolved. V was shortened by 4 bases and J by 6 bases, with 12 bases between the two germline ends. The length of the CDR3 is 14 residues. Germline V lookup: CDR1 SEHNR, CDR2 FQNEAQ (reference sequence). Here the CDR3 reads CASSSWVQAGELFF. The CDR3 DNA reads TGTGCCAGCAGCTCCTGGGTTCAGGCCGGGGAGCTGTTTTTT.

This chain joins TRBV29-1 and TRBJ2-7; TRBD1 matches at 8 bases. The CDR3 loop spans 18 amino acids. CDR1 is SQVTM, CDR2 ANQGSEA, per germline. The ends lost 7 bases at V and 3 bases at J; junction bases unmatched: 23. CDR3 residues: CSAVTGQVGKVRGYEQYF. The CDR3 DNA sequence: TGCAGCGCGGTCACGGGACAGGTGGGCAAGGTCAGGGGCTACGAGCAGTACTTC.

This clone was seen a single time. V is TRBV6-5 and J is TRBJ1-5; TRBD1 agrees at 7 bases. Germline V lookup: CDR1 MNHEY, CDR2 SVGAGI. The CDR3 spans 15 residues. V was pared by 6 bases and J by 0 bases, with 5 bases of the junction left unmatched. CDR3 DNA sequence: TGTGCCAGCAGGAAACAGGGGAATAGCAATCAGCCCCAGCATTTT. It encodes CASRKQGNSNQPQHF.

The chain links TRBV6-5 to TRBJ1-5; 7 positions match TRBD1. The V gene's germline CDR1 is MNHEY and CDR2 SVGAGI. Germline trimming cut 4 bases from V and 9 bases from J; bases unmatched to any gene: 6. The CDR3 spans 13 residues. The CDR3 sequence is CASSLRQGRPQHF. The CDR3 DNA reads TGTGCCAGCAGTTTAAGACAGGGAAGGCCCCAGCATTTT.